The next 21 T cell receptor beta chains were all read from a single sample in a study of T cells in Graves' hyperthyroidism and ophthalmopathy. There were TCR beta CDR3 regions amplified from RNA transcripts. The HTBI primer set served for first-round RT-PCR of the TCR CDR3. TCRdb reprocessed the multiplex PCR reads via MiXCR and lists one record per CDR3 protein. The sample has 350,000 to 400,000 distinct CDR3 sequences; 15% are singletons. Source material: blood. The receptor source for this set is a woman aged 25 to 45 with Graves' hyperthyroidism.

CDR3 sequence: CASSLGRDSRYTF. The CDR3 DNA reads TGTGCCAGCAGCTTGGGTCGGGACAGCCGCTACACCTTC. V and J are TRBV5-5 and TRBJ1-2, with TRBD1 matching 7 bases. The CDR3 is 13 amino acids. With 0 bases clipped from V and 9 bases from J, the junction kept 5 bases outside the gene matches. Germline assignment: CDR1 SGHKS and CDR2 YYEKEE (reference sequence).

This clonotype showed up many times. V gene TRBV2 combines with J gene TRBJ1-1, with D possibly TRBD1 on 5 matching bases. V was shortened by 1 base and J by 0 bases, with 9 bases between the two germline ends. The CDR3 runs to 15 residues. In germline, CDR1 is SNHLY, CDR2 FYNNEI. This CDR3 is CASSEDRLMNTEAFF. The CDR3 region has the DNA TGTGCCAGCAGTGAAGACAGGCTGATGAACACTGAAGCTTTCTTT.

This clonotype was seen a few times. At one end, the junction sequence differs from germline, possibly due to a read error. The V call is TRBV6-5, the J call TRBJ2-3; no firm D call. The germline V gene encodes CDR1 MNHEY and CDR2 SVGAGI. CDR3 length: 12 amino acids. The CDR3 is CACSYSPDTQYF. The CDR3 DNA reads as TGTGCCTGCAGTTACTCTCCGGATACGCAGTATTTT.

This clonotype was seen a few times. The genes are TRBV5-1 and TRBJ2-2, with a tentative D call TRBD2 (5 bases). CDR1 and CDR2 from the germline V gene are SGHRS and YFSETQ. V lost 0 bases and J lost 5, with 14 bases in between. This CDR3 region has 16 residues. CDR3 region: CASSLGFNRGTGELFF. CDR3 nucleotides: TGCGCCAGCAGCTTGGGATTTAACAGAGGGACCGGGGAGCTGTTTTTT.

The chain couples TRBV6-1 to TRBJ1-3, with 9 bases that match TRBD1. This CDR3 is 16 amino acids long. The germline gives CDR1 MNHNS, CDR2 SASEGT. Germline trimming cut 6 bases from V and 0 bases from J; bases unmatched to any gene: 6. The CDR3 nucleotides are TGTGCCAGCAGAGGAAGGGACAGGGACTCTGGAAACACCATATATTTT. It is translated as CASRGRDRDSGNTIYF.

This clonotype was found many times. The chain combines TRBV28 with TRBJ2-2, with 9 bases aligning to TRBD2. CDR1 is MDHEN and CDR2 is SYDVKM in the germline V gene. J was trimmed by 4 bases and V by 7 bases; bases with no gene match: 7. The CDR3 has 15 residues. The CDR3 DNA follows: TGTGCCAGCACAACCCCACTAGCGGGCACCGGGGAGCTGTTTTTT. It codes for CASTTPLAGTGELFF.

This clonotype occurred a few times. The rearrangement uses TRBV3-1 and TRBJ2-7; no definite D call. The CDR3 runs to 12 residues. Trimming stripped 1 base from V and 3 bases from J, with 4 bases between. The germline CDR1 and CDR2 sequences are LGHDT and YNNKEL (reference sequence). The DNA for the CDR3 is TGTGCCAGCAGCCAAGTGGTCTACGAGCAGTACTTC. It specifies CASSQVVYEQYF.

The rearrangement links TRBV5-1 to TRBJ2-5; D is perhaps TRBD1 (6 bases). CDR3 length equals 14 residues. Germline V CDR1 and CDR2: SGHRS, YFSETQ. V dropped 0 bases and J dropped 5 bases, with 11 bases sitting between them. The CDR3: CASSLAQGEETQYF. The CDR3 coding sequence is TGCGCCAGCAGCTTGGCACAGGGTGAGGAGACCCAGTACTTC.

At least ten counts were recorded for this clonotype. J is TRBJ2-1 and V is TRBV7-8, with 14 positions matching TRBD2. The V segment lost 8 bases and the J segment 10 bases; nucleotides outside the gene matches: 10. The CDR3 runs to 15 residues. Germline lookup yields CDR1 SGHVS and CDR2 FQNEAQ. CDR3: CASRRGLAGEREQFF. The CDR3 DNA reads TGTGCCAGCCGGAGGGGACTAGCGGGAGAGAGGGAGCAGTTCTTC.

This clonotype was picked up a small number of times. The rearrangement uses TRBV20-1 and TRBJ2-2, with 12 bases aligning to TRBD2. V trimming: 6 bases; J trimming: 7 bases; junction bases outside the gene matches: 9. This CDR3 region has 15 residues. Germline CDR1 reads DFQATT; CDR2 reads SNEGSKA (reference sequence). CDR3 coding DNA: TGCAGTGCCCTTGGACTAGCGGGACTCGGCGGGGAGCTGTTTTTT. It encodes CSALGLAGLGGELFF.

The table lists this clonotype with a count of one. This chain links TRBV12-3 or TRBV12-4 with TRBJ1-1; 9 bases are shared with TRBD1. There are 14 residues in the CDR3. The V gene end was trimmed by 5 bases and the J gene end by 6 bases; junction bases not matched to a gene: 7. Written as DNA, the CDR3 is TGTGCCAGCAGTCACCACGACAGGGGGGCTGAAGCTTTCTTT. Protein: CASSHHDRGAEAFF.

Only a few counts were recorded for this clonotype. This chain uses TRBV5-1 with TRBJ2-7, with D possibly TRBD2 on 6 matching bases. Germline CDR1 and CDR2: SGHRS and YFSETQ. The CDR3 has 15 amino acids. Trimming cost V 4 bases and J 0 bases, with 14 bases left between them. CDR3 DNA: TGCGCCAGCAGCCTCGAGTTAGCGGACTCCTACGAGCAGTACTTC. Its protein product is CASSLELADSYEQYF.

This clonotype was detected many times. The chain is built from TRBV5-1 and TRBJ1-4; 7 bases are shared with TRBD1. V shed 0 bases, J shed 1 base, and the junction held 3 bases outside the gene matches. CDR3 length equals 16 residues. Germline V gene sequence: CDR1 SGHRS, CDR2 YFSETQ. In nucleotides, the CDR3 is TGCGCCAGCAGCTTGGAGGGGGCGAGAACTAATGAAAAACTGTTTTTT. Translating gives CASSLEGARTNEKLFF.

This clonotype was detected once. This sequence joins TRBV27 and TRBJ2-7; TRBD2 matches 8 bases. This CDR3 has 16 amino acids. Germline-derived CDR1 and CDR2 are MNHEY and SMNVEV (reference sequence). The V segment lost 6 bases and the J segment 5 bases; nucleotides outside the gene matches: 15. The CDR3 region is CASSLRSGRVLNEQYF. The CDR3 nucleotides read TGTGCCAGCAGCCTCCGAAGCGGGAGAGTGCTTAACGAGCAGTACTTC.

V is TRBV9 and J is TRBJ2-5, with 10 positions matching TRBD1. V shed 5 bases, J shed 9 bases, and the junction held 16 bases outside the gene matches. The CDR3 is 16 amino acids. Germline CDR1 reads SGDLS; CDR2 reads YYNGEE. The CDR3 protein is CASSAGQGKSWEAQYF. CDR3 coding DNA: TGTGCCAGCAGTGCGGGACAGGGGAAAAGTTGGGAGGCCCAGTACTTC.

The V call is TRBV27, the J call TRBJ2-2, with TRBD2 identical over 11 bases. V was pared by 6 bases and J by 5 bases, with 2 bases of the junction left unmatched. CDR1 is MNHEY and CDR2 is SMNVEV in the germline V gene (reference sequence). There are 14 residues in the CDR3. The DNA for the CDR3 is TGTGCCAGCAGGCTAGCGGGAGGAACCGGGGAGCTGTTTTTT. It is translated as CASRLAGGTGELFF.

The table lists this clonotype with many counts. This chain uses TRBV5-1 with TRBJ2-1, with TRBD2 as a possible D gene (5 bases). CDR1 and CDR2 (germline): SGHRS, YFSETQ. This CDR3 comprises 14 residues. V lost 4 bases and J lost 8, with 16 bases in between. CDR3 bases: TGCGCCAGCAGCCTCCGAGGCTCCGGGGATGAGCAGTTCTTC. Its translation is CASSLRGSGDEQFF.

V gene TRBV7-3 combines with J gene TRBJ2-1, with TRBD2 matching over 10 bases. Germline V gene data show CDR1 as SGHTA and CDR2 as FQGTGA. This CDR3 has 17 residues. Unmatched junction bases numbered 12, after V lost 1 base and J lost 9 bases. The CDR3 nucleotides are TGTGCCAGCAGCTTAATAGGGGGGCTAGCGGGAGTTGGTGAGCAGTTCTTC. Protein product: CASSLIGGLAGVGEQFF.

This clonotype was observed many times. V usage is TRBV20-1 and J usage is TRBJ2-5; TRBD1 aligns across 7 bases. CDR3 length: 13 residues. J was trimmed by 2 bases and V by 5 bases; bases with no gene match: 5. Germline loops: CDR1 DFQATT, CDR2 SNEGSKA (reference sequence). CDR3 loop: CSASKGQQETQYF. CDR3 coding DNA: TGCAGTGCTTCGAAGGGACAGCAAGAGACCCAGTACTTC.

Details on this clonotype: This sequence may be a read error, since a much larger clone differs from it by one base. This sequence joins TRBV2 and TRBJ2-1, with D perhaps TRBD2 (5 bases). The germline gives CDR1 SNHLY, CDR2 FYNNEI. There are 12 residues in the CDR3. CDR3 sequence reads: CVSSEDSNEQFF. The CDR3 DNA reads as TGTGTCAGCTCCGAGGACTCCAATGAGCAGTTCTTC.

The chain carries TRBV20-1 and TRBJ1-2; D might be TRBD1 (5 bases). The CDR3 loop spans 16 amino acids. Germline assignment: CDR1 DFQATT and CDR2 SNEGSKA (reference sequence). With 1 base removed from V and 1 base from J, the gap between germline ends came to 16 bases. The CDR3: CSARGKGPDLNYGYTF. The CDR3 DNA reads as TGCAGTGCTAGAGGCAAGGGGCCCGACCTTAACTATGGCTACACCTTC.